The 19 T cell receptor beta chains below come from one sample, sequenced in a study of blood T cell repertoires in COVID-19. Sequencing was performed with immunoSEQ multiplex PCR; in TCRdb, only in-frame clones are kept and a portion is missing. The data show some 220,000 clones, roughly 80% seen once. Sequenced sample: peripheral blood. These TCRs come from a woman aged 70 to 79 with acute or convalescent COVID-19.

J is TRBJ1-2 and V is TRBV19; TRBD1 is a possible D gene (6 bases). The V end lost 9 bases, the J end lost 4 bases, and 18 bases lay between the germline ends. This CDR3 comprises 14 residues. CDR1 LNHDA and CDR2 SQIVND come from the germline V gene (reference sequence). The CDR3 DNA reads as TGTGCCAGCCAGCCGGACAGAACGACCTATGGCTACACCTTC. Amino acids: CASQPDRTTYGYTF.

This chain connects TRBV19 to TRBJ2-7; D might be TRBD1 (6 bases). The CDR3 totals 15 residues. Germline V CDR1 and CDR2: LNHDA, SQIVND (reference sequence). V was cut by 4 bases and J by 3 bases, with 16 bases left in between. The CDR3 nucleotides are TGTGCCAGTAGTACGGGCAGGGGACGAAACTACGAGCAGTACTTC. Translated, it gives CASSTGRGRNYEQYF.

The rearrangement uses TRBV18 and TRBJ2-3, with D possibly matching TRBD2 (5 bases). The germline V and J ends were trimmed by 3 bases and 7 bases, with 14 bases remaining between them. Germline values: CDR1 KGHSH, CDR2 LQKENI. The CDR3 totals 14 residues. The CDR3 DNA is TGTGCCAGCTCACCGGACGAGACTACTAATACGCAGTATTTT. Translated: CASSPDETTNTQYF.

The chain couples TRBV2 to TRBJ2-3; no reliable D call. This CDR3 has 17 residues. Germline CDR1 SNHLY, CDR2 FYNNEI. The V and J ends lost 4 bases and 0 bases respectively, with 17 bases between them. CDR3: CASSAWLPSPSTDTQYF. DNA for the CDR3: TGTGCCAGCAGTGCATGGTTACCAAGCCCTAGCACAGATACGCAGTATTTT.

The V and J genes are TRBV11-2 and TRBJ1-3, with 8 bases lining up with TRBD1. The ends lost 3 bases at V and 5 bases at J; junction bases unmatched: 12. CDR1 and CDR2 from the germline V gene are SGHAT and FQNNGV. There are 17 residues in the CDR3. In DNA form, the CDR3 reads TGTGCCAGCAGCTTTACACAGGGGGGGACTCTGAGAAACACCATATATTTT. It encodes CASSFTQGGTLRNTIYF.

Here the CDR3 reads CATARRGQTTYYNEQFF. CDR3 bases: TGTGCCACCGCTAGAAGGGGGCAGACGACATACTACAATGAGCAGTTCTTC. The chain combines TRBV27 with TRBJ2-1, with TRBD1 matching over 7 bases. The CDR3 runs to 17 residues. The V and J ends lost 10 bases and 3 bases, in that order; junction bases with no gene match: 18. Per the germline V gene, CDR1 is MNHEY and CDR2 is SMNVEV (reference sequence).

The chain is built from TRBV29-1 and TRBJ2-1; 10 nucleotides match TRBD2. With V trimmed by 7 bases and J by 7 bases, 10 bases remained unmatched. The CDR3 totals 14 residues. The V gene's germline CDR1 is SQVTM and CDR2 ANQGSEA. The chain's CDR3 is CSARELAGTNEQFF. The CDR3 bases are TGCAGCGCGAGAGAACTAGCGGGAACGAATGAGCAGTTCTTC.

Details on this clone: The sample carries other DNA sequences with the same CDR3. The chain carries TRBV6-2 or TRBV6-3 and TRBJ2-1, with TRBD2 matching 11 bases. CDR1 MNHEY and CDR2 SVGEGT come from the germline V gene. Germline trimming cut 4 bases from V and 4 bases from J; bases unmatched to any gene: 3. The CDR3 totals 15 residues. As DNA, the CDR3 is TGTGCCAGCAGTTCCGGGACTAGCGGATACAATGAGCAGTTCTTC. Its protein product is CASSSGTSGYNEQFF.

Regarding this clone: At one end the junction does not follow the germline gene, possibly because of a read error. This chain connects TRBV4-1 to TRBJ2-2; 13 nucleotides align to TRBD2. Germline V gives CDR1 MGHRA, CDR2 YSYEKL. This CDR3 is 19 amino acids long. For the CDR3, the DNA is TGCGCCAGCAGCAAAGAACCCCTAACTAGCGGGAGGGGTTACGGGGAGCTGTTTTTT. It specifies CASSKEPLTSGRGYGELFF.

This chain uses TRBV5-1 with TRBJ2-2, with a weak D call TRBD2 (6 bases). Germline CDR1 reads SGHRS; CDR2 reads YFSETQ. Trimming removed 2 bases at V and 5 bases at J, with 13 bases between. This CDR3 spans 15 amino acids. The CDR3 DNA reads TGCGCCAGCAGCTTCGGGACTGCTACTACCGGGGAGCTGTTTTTT. Amino acids: CASSFGTATTGELFF.

CDR3 region: CARSSRDRGEWTQYF. CDR3 bases: TGTGCCAGAAGCTCCCGGGACAGGGGGGAGTGGACCCAGTACTTC. The chain carries TRBV5-3 and TRBJ2-5; 11 nucleotides match TRBD1. TRBV5-3 is recorded as an ORF, its role being uncertain. V was clipped by 3 bases and J by 7 bases; unmatched bases: 8. The CDR3 covers 15 residues.

This chain connects TRBV4-3 to TRBJ1-1; D perhaps matches TRBD1 (6 bases). CDR1 and CDR2 from the germline V gene are LGHNA and YSLEER. The CDR3 consists of 13 residues. V lost 3 bases, J lost 2 bases, and 7 bases lay in between. The CDR3, as DNA: TGCGCCAGCAGCCAGGACAGAAACACTGAAGCTTTCTTT. The encoded protein is CASSQDRNTEAFF.

The chain joins TRBV9 to TRBJ2-3, with a weak D call TRBD1 (6 bases). This CDR3 region has 15 residues. V lost 4 bases to trimming and J lost 2 bases, with 14 bases between them. Germline CDR1 and CDR2: SGDLS and YYNGEE. CDR3 nucleotides: TGTGCCAGCAGCCTTCGCGGACAGCACACAGATACGCAGTATTTT. The encoded protein is CASSLRGQHTDTQYF.

Only one count was recorded for this clone. The J gene is TRBJ1-1, the V gene TRBV7-6; TRBD1 agrees at 8 bases. CDR3 length equals 15 residues. Unmatched junction bases numbered 5, after V lost 4 bases and J lost 1 base. Per germline, CDR1 SGHVS and CDR2 FNYEAQ. The CDR3 here is CASSSVTGANTEAFF. CDR3 nucleotides: TGTGCCAGCAGCTCGGTGACAGGGGCGAACACTGAAGCTTTCTTT.

The CDR3 loop reads CASRGRDNEQFF. In DNA form, the CDR3 reads TGCGCCAGCAGAGGCAGGGACAATGAGCAGTTCTTC. The chain joins TRBV10-2 to TRBJ2-1; a weak D match, TRBD1 (5 bases). Germline V gene sequence: CDR1 WSHSY, CDR2 SAAADI. CDR3 size: 12 residues. V gave up 6 bases and J gave up 5 bases, with 8 bases separating them.

This clone was recorded once. The chain recombines TRBV12-3 or TRBV12-4 with TRBJ2-5, with a tentative D call TRBD2 (7 bases). The CDR3 has 13 residues. Trimming took off 8 bases at V and 5 bases at J, with 15 bases between the two ends. The CDR3 region is CASRRRGRETQYF. The CDR3 coding sequence is TGTGCCAGCCGTCGGCGGGGGCGGGAGACCCAGTACTTC.

The chain joins TRBV18 to TRBJ2-7, with 12 bases lining up with TRBD2. Trimming took 3 bases from V and 4 from J; bases not matched to a gene: 19. Germline V gene sequence: CDR1 KGHSH, CDR2 LQKENI. CDR3 length: 20 residues. For the CDR3, the DNA is TGTGCCAGCTCACCGAGAGACGGACTAGCGGGGCACCGACCCAATTACGAGCAGTACGTC. Residues: CASSPRDGLAGHRPNYEQYV.

This clone was seen more than once but under ten times. The chain carries TRBV18 and TRBJ1-2, with 10 bases identical to TRBD1. Germline V gene data show CDR1 as KGHSH and CDR2 as LQKENI. The CDR3 length is 16 residues. J lost 8 bases, V lost 6 bases, and 15 bases had no gene match. The CDR3 loop reads CASSNTGRDRGWGYTF. The CDR3, as DNA: TGTGCCAGCTCTAACACCGGCCGGGACAGGGGTTGGGGCTACACCTTC.

This clone was seen a single time. The chain carries TRBV7-8 and TRBJ2-7; D is uncertain. V was clipped by 8 bases and J by 3 bases, with 8 bases between them. The CDR3 is made up of 11 amino acids. Germline V lookup: CDR1 SGHVS, CDR2 FQNEAQ. In DNA form, the CDR3 reads TGTGCCAGCGCAACTAACTACGAGCAGTACTTC. Its translation is CASATNYEQYF.